The entry below describes one T cell receptor beta chain. Its cognate antigen is unknown. This specimen comes from a study of tumor-infiltrating lymphocytes in primary liver carcinoma. The study, taken as a whole, reports: Tumor region pairs overlapped more than did tumor-adjacent and tumor-blood pairs.

The input was 500 ng total RNA; TCR beta cDNA was made from it with a constant-region primer. Sequencing libraries for TCR beta derived from three nested multiplex PCR rounds that used slightly modified ARM-PCR. The first two PCR rounds, approximately 10 cycles each, used TRBV1-TRBV30 forward primers and a C-beta reverse primer. One entry per CDR3 protein, called by TCRdb with MiXCR from the multiplex PCR reads. This table holds some 95,000 distinct CDR3 sequences, approximately 68% found once. The germline V gene encodes CDR1 DFQATT and CDR2 SNEGSKA (reference sequence). V shed 1 base and J shed 6 bases, with 10 bases lying between them. The CDR3 is 14 amino acids. Bulk tissue was left unsorted, and RNA and DNA were co-extracted from around 18-30 mg of it.

The receptor was isolated from a man aged 35 to 55 with primary liver carcinoma and hepatitis B virus infection. Sequencing was performed on tumor-adjacent normal liver tissue. This chain joins TRBV20-1 and TRBJ1-6; no definite D call. CDR3 DNA: TGCAGTGCTAGAGCCGGGGAAACTAATTCACCCCTCCACTTT. This translates into CSARAGETNSPLHF.